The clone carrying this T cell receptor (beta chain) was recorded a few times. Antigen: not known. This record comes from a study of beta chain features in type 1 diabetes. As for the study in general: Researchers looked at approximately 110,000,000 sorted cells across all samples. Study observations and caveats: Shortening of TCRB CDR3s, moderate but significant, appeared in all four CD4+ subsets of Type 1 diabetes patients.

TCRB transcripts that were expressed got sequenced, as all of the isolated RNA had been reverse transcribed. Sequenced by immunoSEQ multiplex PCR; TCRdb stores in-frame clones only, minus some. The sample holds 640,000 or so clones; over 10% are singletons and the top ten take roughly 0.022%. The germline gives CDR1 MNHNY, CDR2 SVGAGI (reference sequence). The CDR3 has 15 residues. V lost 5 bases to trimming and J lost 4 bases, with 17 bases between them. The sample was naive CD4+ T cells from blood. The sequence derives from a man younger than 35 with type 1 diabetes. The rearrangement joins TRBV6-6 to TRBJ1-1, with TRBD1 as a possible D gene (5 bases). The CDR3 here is CASSQLPGALTEAFF. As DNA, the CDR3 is TGTGCCAGCAGTCAGCTCCCCGGGGCCCTCACTGAAGCTTTCTTT.